This T cell receptor (beta chain) was obtained from a study of human T cells and chemical hapten exposure. Study details: It was small differences in pooled library volume that mainly caused per-sample TCR yields to vary.

This clonotype was seen only a few times. What it recognizes is unknown. Time point denoted: pre-sensitization, week 0. This sample's treatment: therapeutic diphenylcyclopropenone sensitization with weekly scalp DPC. Unfractionated whole blood yielded the extracted total RNA. One entry per CDR3 protein results from TCRdb running MiXCR on the RACE reads. This table holds roughly 260,000 distinct CDR3 sequences, approximately 8.6% found once. Study-level results: Among TCRs, those above 1 in 1000 frequency were unaffected by DPC sensitization.

This CDR3 is built from 14 residues. The trim removed 1 base at V and 7 bases at J, leaving 5 bases unmatched. The chain employs TRBV12-3 or TRBV12-4 and TRBJ1-2; 8 bases line up with TRBD1. The receptor was isolated from a woman aged 40 to 50 with alopecia areata. Some clones in this sample may be carry-over from other donors' samples. This specimen was whole blood, taken in connection with sensitization to the hapten diphenylcyclopropenone (DPC). In DNA form, the CDR3 reads TGTGCCAGCAGTTTAGGGACAGGGTCCGGTGGCTACACCTTC. Residues: CASSLGTGSGGYTF.